Sequencing of this TCR beta chain was carried out in a study of cytomegalovirus exposure and HLA in healthy donors (dated by TCRdb to 2016 to 2017). A note on the overall study: According to an earlier analysis of a few hundred of the donors, about 179 million T cells yielded 120 million or so unique TCR beta sequences and around 300 Gb of sequence data. Roughly 300 gigabases of sequencing data and 91 million or so unique TCR sequences made up an early release that covered 640 HLA-typed donors. Of the 350 to 400 genotyped donors, 81% fell in the genetic ancestry cluster associated with self-reported Caucasian donors. The study was designed to test whether signatures of past pathogen exposure could be identified by cataloging public T cell receptors. The T cell repertoires of 666 subjects were profiled by immunosequencing and related to cytomegalovirus serostatus. Along with the approximately 650-subject first cohort, a separate validation cohort of over 90 different subjects was used. High-throughput TCR immunosequencing, statistical association of individual TCRs with disease status, and machine learning were combined to predict cytomegalovirus infection status. In a later analysis, previously published TCR beta repertoires from 666 donors were re-analyzed and high-resolution HLA genotyping was added so that TCR occurrence patterns could be studied. The later analysis used no new phenotypic data to find candidate immune exposures, relying instead on TCR beta sequences and their occurrence across donors. An earlier analysis of some 500 of the donors applied high-throughput TCR beta sequencing to assess whether each TCR beta V gene segment acted as functional or pseudogenic. Donor age, sex, ethnicity and CMV serostatus were compiled alongside the repertoire data. Genome-wide SNP genotypes for about 55% of the roughly 670 donors were used in a later genetic analysis, which treated that subset as a discovery cohort. Every repertoire in the discovery cohort had been generated on one and the same sequencing platform. Both class I and class II loci were covered by HLA typing, at four-digit resolution. The number of donors typed differed by locus, with about 629-630 for A, B, C, DRB1 and DQB1, around 560 for DQA1, 600 to 610 for DPA1, and around 460 for DPB1. Several DR-DQ haplotypes were treated as single units for association and clustering because of strong linkage in the cohort. Across some 400 genotyped donors of the cohort, an average of roughly 250,000 unique TCR beta nucleotide sequences per donor were sequenced, and about a sixth of those sequences were non-productive.

CDR1 MNHEY and CDR2 SMNVEV were looked up in the germline V gene (reference sequence). Its CDR3 holds 15 amino acids, cysteine through phenylalanine. The retained sequence is limited to the CDR3, 45 bases, with the frame set at the first base. Between the V and J ends, shortened by 6 bases and 4 bases respectively, the junction contains 18 bases. The cohort comprised hundreds of healthy bone marrow donors. At the time of sampling, all cohort members were nominally healthy, though unrecorded immune exposures were likely present. The donor tested CMV seronegative, placing the donor among the approximately 400 seronegative members of the cohort. A peripheral blood sample was provided by each donor, and peripheral blood mononuclear cells were used for TCR beta sequencing. The Qiagen DNeasy Blood Extraction Kit was used to extract genomic DNA from the blood cell samples. Library prep was done by the immunoSEQ multiplex PCR assay. For the multiplex PCR, a mixture combining 60 forward primers for TCR Vbeta segments and 13 reverse primers for TCR Jbeta segments was used. The CDR3 region of rearranged TCR beta genes was amplified from genomic DNA with a multiplex PCR assay. Amplified TCR beta libraries were sequenced as 87-base-pair reads on the Illumina HiSeq System. Per the authors' processing: A later analysis counted some 80 million unique TCR beta chains across the 500 to 850 repertoires, and 10 million to 12 million of these chains were shared by at least two donors. Raw reads were error-corrected and collapsed into unique sequences with a nearest-neighbor algorithm that merged closely related sequences to remove PCR and sequencing errors. CDR3 sequences were aligned to IMGT reference sequences to assign V, D and J gene segments. For a sequence to be retained, at least a six-nucleotide match to both a V gene segment and a J gene segment was required. Rearrangements were called productive when the CDR3 lacked stop codons and stayed in frame with V and J; all others were non-productive. CDR3 was defined according to IMGT convention as the region running from the second conserved V-encoded cysteine to the conserved J-encoded phenylalanine. In an earlier analysis of more than 550 of the donors, sequences lacking an unambiguous match to a single V gene segment were excluded. In an earlier analysis of some 590 of the donors, a V segment was called functional when productive rearrangements were above 56.7%, and segregating when the standard deviation between donors exceeded 5%. A statistical classification framework was built to diagnose cytomegalovirus status from the catalog of TCR beta chain sequences. In a later analysis, TCR nucleotide sequences were compared against IMGT/GENE-DB human TR gene sequences so that V and J genes could be assigned. The TCRdist pipeline was used in a later analysis to assign CDR3 sequences and most-parsimonious VDJ recombination scenarios. A later analysis defined each TCR beta chain by its CDR3 amino acid sequence plus V-gene family, and excluded reads lacking a unique V-gene family. A later analysis removed 600 or so highly shared, low-generation-probability nucleotide sequences to deal with suspected cross-contamination and a sequencing artifact. In a later analysis, a clonal expansion index was calculated for each public chain from normalized within-repertoire ranks of inferred template counts. In a later analysis, generation probabilities were computed using a VDJ recombination model fitted to out-of-frame rearrangements, and the results were checked against IGoR. In a later analysis, TCR-TCR, TCR-HLA and TCR-CMV co-occurrence was scored with hypergeometric tests, and a repertoire-size bias correction was applied to TCR pairs. In a later analysis, false discovery rates were estimated by permuting HLA or CMV assignments 20 times. In a later analysis, co-occurring TCRs were grouped using DBSCAN, with TCRdist sequence similarity added in when clustering inside HLA-allele-positive subsets. For co-occurrence clustering, repertoires with fewer than 30,000 or more than 120,000 public chains were excluded, along with about five repertoires with anomalous nucleotide sharing. TCRdb obtained this table from immuneACCESS and retained in-frame rearrangements with V and J assigned. These tables miss some clones; where compared with another copy, unresolved V genes account for less than half of the shortfall, and the remainder is unexplained. For V, J and clone size, that table is used; D and trimming come from the DNA. The table for this sample lists approximately 100,000 clones; 70% to 85% of them were counted only once. The ten largest clones take up approximately 3% of the sample.

Points the paper makes about the study in general: Because some donors lacked HLA typing at each locus, the association tests relied only on the typed subset. A further reported finding was that TCR beta sequences accurately predicted the HLA-A and HLA-B alleles for most subjects in the first cohort. The 87-base-pair reads could not distinguish some IMGT-functional V segments, including TRBV6-2 and TRBV6-3, so those segments were excluded. Compared with equally common non-associated chains, HLA-associated TCR beta chains in a later analysis were more clonally expanded and had lower generation probabilities. According to a later analysis, most CMV-associated TCR beta chains appeared to be HLA-restricted, and the HLA associations seemed to be driven largely by CMV exposure. V-gene and J-gene trimming of TCR beta chains was associated with a missense DCLRE1C variant in a later genetic analysis, and the association was replicated in an independent cohort. According to a later genetic analysis, donors in an Asian-associated ancestry cluster had fewer N-insertions in productive TCRs than the roughly 700-donor mean. CMV serostatus was the only immune exposure information available for the cohort. Roughly 17 rarely observed V segments, including chromosome 9 orphons, were excluded from the earlier analysis of about 610 of the donors because counts were too low. The study listed 164 TCR beta chains as associated with cytomegalovirus. Roughly uniform sequencing depth across donors was assumed in presence/absence analyses, although this assumption may not hold. Broadly in line with IMGT annotations, most TCR beta V segments showed up in productive rearrangements about 87% or about 30% of the time in an earlier analysis of around 550 of the donors. A few of the identified cytomegalovirus-associated TCR beta chains were confirmed in vitro to be specific for cytomegalovirus antigens. When HLA alleles, especially DR and DQ, strongly co-occurred, TCR associations were difficult to assign to individual alleles. In a later analysis, the rate of TCR association differed among HLA loci, with DRB1 alleles having the most associated TCRs and HLA-C alleles having the fewest. The authors suggested that the approach could potentially be extended to other disease states and immunological phenotypes. This cohort had only TCR beta chains sequenced, and the lack of alpha or paired-chain data limited which features could be detected. In a later analysis, more than 15,000 TCR beta sequences were associated with specific HLA alleles at a false discovery rate of 0.05. Linkage disequilibrium might explain the correlated functional status among segregating V segments, but an unknown experimental factor could not be ruled out. A group of highly shared sequence variants was considered likely to be a technical artifact of the sequencing pipeline. The classifier was reported to diagnose cytomegalovirus status with high specificity and sensitivity in both the original cohort and the validation cohort. In a later analysis, several top co-occurrence clusters were reported to appear linked to parvovirus B19, influenza, CMV and Epstein-Barr virus. Across donors, most TCR sequences were observed very rarely, whereas some public TCRs were present in many individuals.

In this sample, this clone turned up a few times. Its antigen specificity is not known. No base quality information exists; no much larger clone differs at one position. The rearrangement combines TRBV27 with TRBJ2-5; a tentative D match to TRBD2 spans 5 bases. The TCR comes from a woman in her 40s in good health and CMV-seronegative. Material for sequencing was PBMCs. Here the CDR3 is given as CASRLVPAAGETQYF. In nucleotides, the sequence is TGTGCCAGCAGGCTGGTCCCTGCCGCGGGAGAGACCCAGTACTTC.